Below are 22 T cell receptor beta chains sequenced from a single sample in a study of breast tumors, draining lymph nodes, adjacent tissues. MiXCR, applied by TCRdb to the multiplex PCR reads, yields one record per CDR3 protein. The sample yields 30,000 to 40,000 distinct CDR3 sequences, under 80% seen once. Sequenced input: breast tumor tissue. These receptors originate from a female donor with breast cancer. Some clones in this sample may be carry-over from other donors' samples.

This clonotype is judged medium-sized. This chain joins TRBV30 and TRBJ2-3; D gene unclear. This CDR3 has 14 amino acids. CDR1 and CDR2 from the germline V gene are GTSNPN and SVGIG (reference sequence). V shed 4 bases and J shed 1 base, with 12 bases lying between them. CDR3: CAWKLGVGTDTQYF. CDR3 nucleotide sequence: TGTGCCTGGAAATTGGGCGTTGGCACAGATACGCAGTATTTT.

The J gene is TRBJ2-7, the V gene TRBV6-5; 9 bases are a match to TRBD2. CDR1 MNHEY and CDR2 SVGAGI come from the germline V gene. The CDR3 consists of 14 residues. V lost 2 bases and J lost 4; bases outside the gene matches: 3. CDR3 sequence: CASSYGLASYEQYF. Here the CDR3 DNA reads TGTGCCAGCAGTTACGGACTAGCGTCGTACGAGCAGTACTTC.

Ten or more counts support this clonotype. This sequence joins TRBV28 and TRBJ1-4, with 7 positions matching TRBD1. Trimming at V came to 2 bases and at J to 7 bases, leaving 7 bases not matched to a gene. The CDR3 covers 15 residues. CDR1 and CDR2 (germline): MDHEN, SYDVKM. CDR3 in DNA: TGTGCCAGCAGTTTAACCCGACACAGGGGTGAAAAACTGTTTTTT. Its translation is CASSLTRHRGEKLFF.

This clonotype was seen repeatedly, ten times or more. The chain joins TRBV15 to TRBJ2-2, with a weak D call TRBD1 (6 bases). Germline V gives CDR1 LNHNV, CDR2 YYDKDF (reference sequence). The V and J ends lost 0 bases and 5 bases respectively, with 10 bases between them. The length of the CDR3 is 15 residues. CDR3 residues: CATSRDPQGTGELFF. CDR3 sequence (DNA): TGTGCCACCAGCAGAGACCCCCAGGGGACCGGGGAGCTGTTTTTT.

V gene TRBV24-1 combines with J gene TRBJ2-3; D uncertain. V gave up 5 bases and J gave up 3 bases, with 11 bases separating them. From germline, CDR1 is KGHDR and CDR2 SFDVKD. The CDR3 is 14 amino acids. CDR3 in amino acids: CATSGLGATDTQYF. CDR3 in DNA: TGTGCCACCAGTGGTCTAGGTGCGACAGATACGCAGTATTTT.

This chain connects TRBV7-2 to TRBJ2-5; D is undetermined. V lost 5 bases to trimming and J lost 5 bases, with 12 bases between them. This CDR3 has 13 amino acids. Germline assignment: CDR1 SGHTA and CDR2 FQGNSA. The CDR3 reads CASSRPVTETQYF. CDR3 DNA: TGTGCCAGCAGCCGACCCGTAACCGAGACCCAGTACTTC.

This chain joins TRBV7-9 and TRBJ1-4, with TRBD1 matching over 9 bases. V gave up 5 bases and J gave up 2 bases; unmatched junction bases: 6. Germline V CDR1 and CDR2: SEHNR, FQNEAQ (reference sequence). This CDR3 region has 16 residues. The CDR3 reads CASSQDRGGTNEKLFF. For the CDR3, the DNA is TGTGCCAGCAGCCAGGACAGGGGAGGCACTAATGAAAAACTGTTTTTT. The whole variable domain, filled in from reference TRBV7-9 and TRBJ1-4, reads DTGVSQNPRHKITKRGQNVTFRCDPISEHNRLYWYRQTLGQGPEFLTYFQNEAQLEKSRLLSDRFSAERPKGSFSTLEIQRTEQGDSAMYLCASSQDRGGTNEKLFFGSGTQLSVL.

The chain links TRBV2 to TRBJ2-2; no clear D gene. The germline V gene encodes CDR1 SNHLY and CDR2 FYNNEI. The length of the CDR3 is 13 residues. V gave up 5 bases and J gave up 4 bases, with 8 bases separating them. As DNA, the CDR3 is TGTGCCAGCAGTACAGAGAGCACCGGGGAGCTGTTTTTT. Translation: CASSTESTGELFF.

This chain connects TRBV7-9 to TRBJ2-7; 7 bases map to TRBD1. From germline, CDR1 is SEHNR and CDR2 FQNEAQ (reference sequence). The V and J ends lost 3 bases and 0 bases, in that order; junction bases with no gene match: 2. The CDR3 runs to 14 residues. The CDR3 spells CASSLGQSSYEQYF. In DNA, the CDR3 is TGTGCCAGCAGCTTGGGACAGAGCTCCTACGAGCAGTACTTC.

The V and J genes are TRBV6-1 and TRBJ2-1; no clear D gene. Germline V gives CDR1 MNHNS, CDR2 SASEGT. The V and J ends lost 5 bases and 15 bases respectively, with 17 bases between them. The CDR3 spans 12 residues. CDR3 sequence (DNA): TGTGCCAGCAGTCTTGGCAGCGTGGCCGGGTTCTTC. Translating gives CASSLGSVAGFF.

This clonotype was counted a few times. A clone one base away is much larger, so this may be a read error. The chain carries TRBV6-2 or TRBV6-3 and TRBJ2-7; the D gene is possibly TRBD1 (6 bases). The CDR3 runs 17 residues. Germline values: CDR1 MNHEY, CDR2 SVGEGT. The CDR3 nucleotides are TGTGCCAGCAGTCAACGCTTACAGGGCGAATGGGTCTACGAGCGGTACTTC. Protein product: CASSQRLQGEWVYERYF.

This clonotype occurred many times. The genes are TRBV20-1 and TRBJ2-3; D remains ambiguous. The CDR3 totals 12 residues. Between the trimmed V and J ends, which lost 5 bases and 2 bases, there was a span of 8 bases. CDR1 is DFQATT and CDR2 is SNEGSKA in the germline V gene (reference sequence). CDR3 DNA: TGCAGTGCTCAGACGACCACAGATACGCAGTATTTT. Protein: CSAQTTTDTQYF.

Many counts were recorded for this clonotype. Possible read error: a much larger clone is one base away. V is TRBV6-1 and J is TRBJ2-7, with 9 bases lining up with TRBD1. Germline values: CDR1 MNHNS, CDR2 SASEGT. The CDR3 sequence is 16 residues long. Trimming at V came to 5 bases and at J to 0 bases, leaving 8 bases not matched to a gene. CDR3 DNA sequence: TGTGCCAGCAGTCATTGGGGACAGGGAGCCTCCTACGAGCAGTACTTC. Its translation: CASSHWGQGASYEQYF.

In its sample, this clonotype was seen many times. The V gene is TRBV4-1, the J gene TRBJ2-1; the match to TRBD2 covers 10 bases. This CDR3 has 16 amino acids. Germline-derived CDR1 and CDR2 are MGHRA and YSYEKL. V lost 2 bases and J lost 6; bases outside the gene matches: 7. Here the CDR3 DNA reads TGCGCCAGCAGCCAAATTGCTAGCGGGGGATTCAATGAGCAGTTCTTC. It yields the protein CASSQIASGGFNEQFF.

This clonotype has ten or more counts. It may be a read error: a sequence one base away is much more abundant. V gene TRBV6-1 combines with J gene TRBJ2-7; 8 nucleotides line up with TRBD1. V dropped 5 bases and J dropped 0; count of bases not matched to a gene: 9. CDR1 MNHNS and CDR2 SASEGT come from the germline V gene. This CDR3 region has 16 residues. This chain's CDR3 is CASSPLPGQASYEQYF. Written as DNA, the CDR3 is TGTGCCAGCAGTCCCCTACCGGGACAGGCCTCCTACGAGCAGTACTTC.

The CDR3 protein is CASRSQTGSYNSPLHF. The CDR3 DNA reads TGTGCCAGCAGGAGCCAAACAGGGTCTTATAATTCACCCCTCCACTTT. The chain carries TRBV6-5 and TRBJ1-6, with a possible D match to TRBD1 (6 bases). The length of the CDR3 is 16 residues. The germline CDR1 and CDR2 sequences are MNHEY and SVGAGI. V was shortened by 6 bases and J by 4 bases, with 16 bases between the two germline ends.

This clonotype was seen more than once but under ten times. This chain links TRBV20-1 with TRBJ2-6, with D hard to call. V lost 0 bases and J lost 0, with 3 bases in between. The germline V gene encodes CDR1 DFQATT and CDR2 SNEGSKA (reference sequence). The CDR3 loop spans 14 amino acids. The CDR3 protein is CSARDGSGANVLTF. CDR3 DNA: TGCAGTGCTAGAGACGGCTCTGGGGCCAACGTCCTGACTTTC.

There are many counts of this clonotype. This chain joins TRBV7-9 and TRBJ2-5; weak D call: TRBD1 (6 bases). Trimming took 11 bases from V and 5 from J, leaving 18 bases between them. CDR3 length: 13 residues. CDR1 is SEHNR, CDR2 FQNEAQ, per germline (reference sequence). In DNA form, the CDR3 reads TGTGCCGGAAACAGGGCCACCGGGGAGACCCAGTACTTC. Its protein product is CAGNRATGETQYF.

This sequence joins TRBV4-3 and TRBJ1-6; TRBD1 is a possible D gene (6 bases). Per germline, CDR1 LGHNA and CDR2 YSLEER. The germline V and J ends were trimmed by 0 bases and 8 bases, with 8 bases remaining between them. The CDR3 length is 14 residues. The DNA of the CDR3 is TGCGCCAGCAGCCAAGATGCAGGGGATTCACCCCTCCACTTT. Its protein product is CASSQDAGDSPLHF.

This clonotype appeared many times. This chain connects TRBV24-1 to TRBJ2-2; no definite D call. Germline CDR1 and CDR2: KGHDR and SFDVKD. Trimming cost V 4 bases and J 7 bases, with 9 bases left between them. This CDR3 contains 13 residues. CDR3 sequence (DNA): TGTGCCACCAGTGACCCTTATAACGGGGAGCTGTTTTTT. Translated: CATSDPYNGELFF.

This clonotype was recorded once. This chain joins TRBV29-1 and TRBJ2-1; D call uncertain. The V and J ends lost 7 bases and 9 bases respectively, with 16 bases between them. CDR3 length: 12 residues. Germline V gives CDR1 SQVTM, CDR2 ANQGSEA. This CDR3 reads CSGSGTSREQFF. In nucleotides, the CDR3 is TGCAGCGGGAGTGGAACGTCACGTGAGCAGTTCTTC.

The J gene is TRBJ1-6, the V gene TRBV12-3 or TRBV12-4, with D perhaps matching TRBD1 (5 bases). This CDR3 contains 12 residues. The V end lost 6 bases, the J end lost 7 bases, and 7 bases lay between the germline ends. CDR3: CASSWGNSPLHF. DNA of the CDR3: TGTGCCAGCAGCTGGGGGAATTCACCCCTCCACTTT.